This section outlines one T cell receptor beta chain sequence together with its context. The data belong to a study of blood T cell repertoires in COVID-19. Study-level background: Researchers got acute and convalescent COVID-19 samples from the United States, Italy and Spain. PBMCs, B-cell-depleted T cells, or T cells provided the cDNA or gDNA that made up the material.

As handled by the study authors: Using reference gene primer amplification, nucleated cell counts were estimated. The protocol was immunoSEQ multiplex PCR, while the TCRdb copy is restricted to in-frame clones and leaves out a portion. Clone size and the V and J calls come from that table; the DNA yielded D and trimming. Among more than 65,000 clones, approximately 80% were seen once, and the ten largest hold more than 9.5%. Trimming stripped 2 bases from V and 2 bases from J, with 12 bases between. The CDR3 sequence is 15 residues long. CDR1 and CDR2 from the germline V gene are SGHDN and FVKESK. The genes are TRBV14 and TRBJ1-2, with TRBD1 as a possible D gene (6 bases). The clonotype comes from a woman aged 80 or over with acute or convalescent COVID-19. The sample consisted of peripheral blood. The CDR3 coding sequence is TGTGCCAGCAGCCAACATTTGGACAGCAACTATGGCTACACCTTC. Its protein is CASSQHLDSNYGYTF.